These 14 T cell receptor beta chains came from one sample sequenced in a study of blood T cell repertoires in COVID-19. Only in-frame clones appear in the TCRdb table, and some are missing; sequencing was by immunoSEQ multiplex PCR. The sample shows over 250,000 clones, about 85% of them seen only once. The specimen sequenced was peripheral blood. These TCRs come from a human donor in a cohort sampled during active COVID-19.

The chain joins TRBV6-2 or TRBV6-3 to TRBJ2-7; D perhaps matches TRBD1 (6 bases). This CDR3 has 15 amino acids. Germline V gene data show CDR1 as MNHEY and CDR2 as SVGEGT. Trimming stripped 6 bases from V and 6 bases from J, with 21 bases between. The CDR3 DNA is TGTGCCAGCAGCACCGGGACACGGCGGGTTGGCGAGCAGTACTTC. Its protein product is CASSTGTRRVGEQYF.

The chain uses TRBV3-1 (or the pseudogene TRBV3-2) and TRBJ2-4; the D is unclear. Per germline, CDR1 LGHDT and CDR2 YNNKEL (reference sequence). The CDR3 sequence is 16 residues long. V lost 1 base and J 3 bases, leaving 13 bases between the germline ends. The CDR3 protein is CASSQVLTGFKNIQYF. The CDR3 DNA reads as TGTGCCAGCAGCCAAGTTTTAACGGGTTTCAAAAACATTCAGTACTTC.

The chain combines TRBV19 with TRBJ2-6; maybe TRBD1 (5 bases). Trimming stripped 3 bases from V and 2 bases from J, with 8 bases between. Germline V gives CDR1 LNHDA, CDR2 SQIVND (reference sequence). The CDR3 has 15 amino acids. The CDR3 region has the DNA TGTGCCAGTAGTATGGGGCAGGCTGGGGCCAACGTCCTGACTTTC. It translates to CASSMGQAGANVLTF.

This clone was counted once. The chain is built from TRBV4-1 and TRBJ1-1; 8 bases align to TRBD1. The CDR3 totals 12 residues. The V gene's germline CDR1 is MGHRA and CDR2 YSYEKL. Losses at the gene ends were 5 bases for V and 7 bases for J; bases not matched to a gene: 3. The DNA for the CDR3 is TGCGCCAGCAGCTGGACAGGGTATGAAGCTTTCTTT. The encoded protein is CASSWTGYEAFF.

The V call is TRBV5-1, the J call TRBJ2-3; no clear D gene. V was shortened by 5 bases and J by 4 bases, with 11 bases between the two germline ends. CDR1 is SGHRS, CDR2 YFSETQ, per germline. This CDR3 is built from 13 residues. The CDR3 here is CASRIDTSDTQYF. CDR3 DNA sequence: TGCGCCAGCAGGATTGACACTTCAGATACGCAGTATTTT.

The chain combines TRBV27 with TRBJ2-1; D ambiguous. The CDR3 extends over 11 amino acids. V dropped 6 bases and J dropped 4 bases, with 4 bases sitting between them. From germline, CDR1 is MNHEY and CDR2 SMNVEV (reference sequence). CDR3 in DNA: TGTGCCAGCAGGTATTACAATGAGCAGTTCTTC. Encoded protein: CASRYYNEQFF.

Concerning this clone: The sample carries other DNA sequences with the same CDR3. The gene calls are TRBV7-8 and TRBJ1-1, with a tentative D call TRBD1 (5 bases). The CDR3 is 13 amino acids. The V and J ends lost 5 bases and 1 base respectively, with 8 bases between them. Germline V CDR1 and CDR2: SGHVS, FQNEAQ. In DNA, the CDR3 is TGTGCCAGCAGCCGCAGGGAGAACACTGAAGCTTTCTTT. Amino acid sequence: CASSRRENTEAFF.

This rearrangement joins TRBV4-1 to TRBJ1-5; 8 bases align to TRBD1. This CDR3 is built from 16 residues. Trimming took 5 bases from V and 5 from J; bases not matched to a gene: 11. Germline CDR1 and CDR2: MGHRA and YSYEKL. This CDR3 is CASSAGQGPLDQPQHF. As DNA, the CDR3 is TGCGCCAGCAGCGCAGGACAGGGTCCTTTGGATCAGCCCCAGCATTTT.

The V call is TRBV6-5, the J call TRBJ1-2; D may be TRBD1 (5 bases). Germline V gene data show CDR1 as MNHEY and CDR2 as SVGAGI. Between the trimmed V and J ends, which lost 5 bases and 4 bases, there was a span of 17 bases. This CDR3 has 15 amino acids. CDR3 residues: CASSTTGTGVYGYTF. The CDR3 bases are TGTGCCAGCAGTACCACCGGGACTGGGGTCTATGGCTACACCTTC.

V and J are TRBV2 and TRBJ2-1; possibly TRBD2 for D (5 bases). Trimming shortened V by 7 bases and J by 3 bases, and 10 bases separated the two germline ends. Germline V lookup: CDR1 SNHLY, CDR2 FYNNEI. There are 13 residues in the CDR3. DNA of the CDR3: TGTGCCAGCACTCGCGGAGGCTACAATGAGCAGTTCTTC. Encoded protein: CASTRGGYNEQFF.

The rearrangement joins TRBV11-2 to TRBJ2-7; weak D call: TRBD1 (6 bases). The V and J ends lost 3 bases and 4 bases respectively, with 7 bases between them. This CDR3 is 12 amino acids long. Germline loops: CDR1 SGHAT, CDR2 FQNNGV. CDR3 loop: CASSFQGYEQYF. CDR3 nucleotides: TGTGCCAGCAGCTTTCAGGGGTACGAGCAGTACTTC.

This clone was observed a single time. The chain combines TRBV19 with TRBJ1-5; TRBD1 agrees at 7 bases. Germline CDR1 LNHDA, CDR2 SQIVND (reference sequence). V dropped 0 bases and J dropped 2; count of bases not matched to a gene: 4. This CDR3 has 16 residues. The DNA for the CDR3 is TGTGCCAGTAGTATAGACAGGGGGACTGGCAATCAGCCCCAGCATTTT. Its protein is CASSIDRGTGNQPQHF.

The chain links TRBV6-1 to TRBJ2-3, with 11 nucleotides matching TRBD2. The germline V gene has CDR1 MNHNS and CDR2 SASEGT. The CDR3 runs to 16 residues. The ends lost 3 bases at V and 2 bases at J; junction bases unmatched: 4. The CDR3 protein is CASSERTSGFTDTQYF. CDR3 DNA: TGTGCCAGCAGTGAGCGGACTAGCGGGTTCACAGATACGCAGTATTTT.

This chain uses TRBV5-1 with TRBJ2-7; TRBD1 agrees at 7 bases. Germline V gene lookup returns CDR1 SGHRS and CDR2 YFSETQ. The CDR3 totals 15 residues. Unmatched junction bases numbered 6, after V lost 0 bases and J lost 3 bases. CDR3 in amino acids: CASSLATGTVYEQYF. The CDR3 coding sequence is TGCGCCAGCAGCTTGGCGACAGGGACAGTCTACGAGCAGTACTTC.